Presented here are 14 T cell receptor beta chains from one specimen sequenced in a study of T cell changes during pregnancy in multiple sclerosis (dated by TCRdb to about 2019). Receptor libraries were prepared by the immunoSEQ multiplex PCR assay. TCRdb stores this immuneACCESS table with in-frame sequences only. Part of the clones is absent; in the studies checked, under half of the shortfall reflects unresolved V genes, and no reason is known for the rest. Within this sample are some 30,000 clones, with 75% to 95% of them counted one time only. Around 3.6% of the sample belongs to the ten largest clones. The material was CD8+ T cells from peripheral blood mononuclear cells, obtained in the second trimester of pregnancy. Every receptor here comes from a female donor in good health, enrolled as a control in a pregnancy study.

The chain couples TRBV7-9 to TRBJ2-7, with 11 bases that match TRBD2. Germline loops: CDR1 SEHNR, CDR2 FQNEAQ (reference sequence). The CDR3 has 17 residues. J was trimmed by 0 bases and V by 2 bases; bases with no gene match: 6. The DNA for the CDR3 is TGTGCCAGCAGCTTATCACTAGCGGGGGCGTTCTCCTACGAGCAGTACTTC. Translating it yields CASSLSLAGAFSYEQYF.

The CDR3 reads CASSFSAASAYEQYF. In nucleotides, the CDR3 is TGTGCCAGCAGTTTCTCGGCAGCGTCGGCCTACGAGCAGTACTTC. This chain joins TRBV27 and TRBJ2-7; D is ambiguous. This CDR3 contains 15 residues. Germline CDR1 is MNHEY and CDR2 is SMNVEV (reference sequence). Trimming removed 3 bases at V and 2 bases at J, with 14 bases between.

The chain recombines TRBV9 with TRBJ1-6, with 11 nucleotides matching TRBD1. CDR1 SGDLS and CDR2 YYNGEE come from the germline V gene. Trimming took 3 bases from V and 5 from J; bases not matched to a gene: 1. This CDR3 is built from 15 residues. CDR3 region: CASSGGQGDNSPLHF. The CDR3 DNA is TGTGCCAGCAGCGGGGGACAGGGGGATAATTCACCCCTCCACTTT.

The V call is TRBV6-4, the J call TRBJ2-6; TRBD1 aligns across 10 bases. The germline gives CDR1 MRHNA, CDR2 SNTAGT. Unmatched junction bases numbered 0, after V lost 4 bases and J lost 0 bases. The length of the CDR3 is 16 residues. The CDR3 coding sequence is TGTGCCAGCAGTGGGACAGGGGGCTCTGGGGCCAACGTCCTGACTTTC. Protein: CASSGTGGSGANVLTF.

The gene calls are TRBV12-5 and TRBJ1-1; 11 bases match TRBD1. This CDR3 is 15 amino acids long. V shed 1 base, J shed 6 bases, and the junction held 4 bases outside the gene matches. Looked up from germline, CDR1 is LGHNT and CDR2 is FRNRAP. The CDR3 region has the DNA TGTGCTAGTGGTTTGGGGACAGGGGGCACTTCTGAAGCTTTCTTT. Its translation: CASGLGTGGTSEAFF.

The rearrangement uses TRBV6-5 and TRBJ1-1; the D is unclear. The CDR3 covers 14 residues. Trimming shortened V by 7 bases and J by 6 bases, and 18 bases separated the two germline ends. Germline V gives CDR1 MNHEY, CDR2 SVGAGI. The CDR3 is CASTIAGFASEAFF. CDR3 DNA sequence: TGTGCCAGCACCATTGCGGGGTTTGCGTCTGAAGCTTTCTTT.

The V and J genes are TRBV11-2 and TRBJ2-1, with D perhaps TRBD1 (5 bases). V was pared by 4 bases and J by 6 bases, with 10 bases between. The CDR3 consists of 13 residues. CDR1 is SGHAT and CDR2 is FQNNGV in the germline V gene. In DNA form, the CDR3 reads TGTGCCAGCAGCTCCCGACAGTCCAATGAGCAGTTCTTC. It translates to CASSSRQSNEQFF.

V gene TRBV5-6 combines with J gene TRBJ2-7, with 7 bases that match TRBD2. Germline lookup yields CDR1 SGHDT and CDR2 YYEEEE. Trimming took 3 bases from V and 1 from J; bases not matched to a gene: 10. The CDR3 spans 16 residues. CDR3 bases: TGTGCCAGCAGCTGGGGGGGGAAGGATGTATCCTACGAGCAGTACTTC. Its translation: CASSWGGKDVSYEQYF.

The gene calls are TRBV19 and TRBJ1-2, with TRBD1 as a possible D gene (5 bases). Trimming stripped 2 bases from V and 4 bases from J, with 11 bases between. Germline values: CDR1 LNHDA, CDR2 SQIVND (reference sequence). This CDR3 is built from 14 residues. The CDR3 loop is CASSISQGSYGYTF. CDR3 in DNA: TGTGCCAGTAGTATATCGCAGGGCTCCTATGGCTACACCTTC. The variable domain in full, with the rest retrieved from reference TRBV19 and TRBJ1-2, is DGGITQSPKYLFRKEGQNVTLSCEQNLNHDAMYWYRQDPGQGLRLIYYSQIVNDFQKGDIAEGYSVSREKKESFPLTVTSAQKNPTAFYLCASSISQGSYGYTFGSGTRLTVV.

The chain combines TRBV11-2 with TRBJ2-3, with D uncertain. This CDR3 is built from 13 residues. Germline V gives CDR1 SGHAT, CDR2 FQNNGV. Trimming took 1 base from V and 2 from J, leaving 4 bases between them. The CDR3 protein is CASSLGDTDTQYF. CDR3 bases: TGTGCCAGCAGCTTAGGAGACACAGATACGCAGTATTTT. Variable domain in full (rest from reference TRBV11-2 and TRBJ2-3): EAGVAQSPRYKIIEKRQSVAFWCNPISGHATLYWYQQILGQGPKLLIQFQNNGVVDDSQLPKDRFSAERLKGVDSTLKIQPAKLEDSAVYLCASSLGDTDTQYFGPGTRLTVL.

About this clone itself: The junction and the germline gene differ at one end; a read error may be behind it. This sequence joins TRBV29-1 and TRBJ2-6; TRBD1 matches 7 bases. This CDR3 contains 19 residues. Germline lookup yields CDR1 SQVTM and CDR2 ANQGSEA. CDR3 region: CSVEEWPGQKISGANILTF. The CDR3 DNA is TGCAGCGTTGAAGAATGGCCGGGACAGAAAATCTCTGGGGCCAACATCCTGACTTTC. The complete variable domain, with remaining parts taken from reference TRBV29-1 and TRBJ2-6, reads SAVISQKPSRDICQRGTSLTIQCQVDSQVTMMFWYRQQPGQSLTLIATANQGSEATYESGFVIDKFPISRPNLTFSTLTVSNMSPEDSSIYLCSVEEWPGQKISGANILTFGAGSRLTVL.

The chain links TRBV5-1 to TRBJ2-5, with D possibly TRBD1 on 5 matching bases. The end of the DNA is better explained by TRBJ2-7, so the J call may be wrong. The V gene's germline CDR1 is SGHRS and CDR2 YFSETQ. The length of the CDR3 is 15 residues. CDR3 nucleotide sequence: TGCGCCAGCAGCTTGAAAGTGGGGCTCCTGAACGAGCAGTACTTC. It specifies CASSLKVGLLNEQYF.

This clone was counted a single time. The rearrangement links TRBV9 to TRBJ1-2, with TRBD1 matching over 7 bases. Germline values: CDR1 SGDLS, CDR2 YYNGEE. J lost 4 bases, V lost 1 base, and 13 bases had no gene match. The CDR3 totals 17 residues. The CDR3 DNA reads as TGTGCCAGCAGCGTATTTACAGGGGCCGCCAACCCCTATGGCTACACCTTC. Protein: CASSVFTGAANPYGYTF.

The V call is TRBV30, the J call TRBJ2-7, with a tentative D call TRBD2 (5 bases). The CDR3 contains 15 residues. Germline assignment: CDR1 GTSNPN and CDR2 SVGIG (reference sequence). The ends were cut back, 0 bases at V and 4 bases at J, with 16 bases in the middle. CDR3 protein: CAWSVAFGRTYEQYF. The DNA of the CDR3 is TGTGCCTGGAGTGTAGCTTTCGGTAGGACTTACGAGCAGTACTTC.